Listed below are T cell receptor beta chains from one sample, sequenced in a study of molecular identifiers for immune sequencing clone quantification. Each CDR3 protein gets one entry after TCRdb re-called the PCR reads with MiXCR. The sample holds around 300,000 distinct CDR3 sequences, roughly 24% seen once. Source material: naive CD8+ T cells from blood, with Jurkat cell RNA spiked in. The receptors stem from a human donor in good health. Some libraries in this study had Jurkat cell RNA spiked in. The CDR3 runs from the conserved cysteine through the conserved F or W. The D gene is left open where the match is weak. Where a row states a size, it is once, few, many or the class of an expanded clone; other rows omit it.

d_gene	abundance	v_gene	j_gene	CDR3nt	CDR3aa
TRBD2	many	TRBV6-1	TRBJ2-3	TGTGCCAGCAGTGATAGCCCCCTCGCGGGAGGGGCCACAGATACGCAGTATTTT	CASSDSPLAGGATDTQYF
TRBD1	many	TRBV4-3	TRBJ1-1	TGCGCCAGCAGCCAAGATTGGACAGGGACAAACACTGAAGCTTTCTTT	CASSQDWTGTNTEAFF
NA	many	TRBV7-8	TRBJ1-4	TGTGCCAGCAGCCCGAGCAGCCGACAGGCAACTAATGAAAAACTGTTTTTT	CASSPSSRQATNEKLFF
TRBD1	few	TRBV7-9	TRBJ1-1	TGTGCCAGCAGCTCAAGGACAGGGGGCCCCACTGAAGCTTTCTTT	CASSSRTGGPTEAFF
NA	many	TRBV14	TRBJ2-7	TGTGCCAGCAGCCACGACTCCGGCACGGGGGTGCTCTCCTACGAGCAGTACTTC	CASSHDSGTGVLSYEQYF
NA	few	TRBV12-3/TRBV12-4	TRBJ2-1	TGTGCCAGCACCCCCAGGGTAGCCATCAATGAGCAGTTCTTC	CASTPRVAINEQFF
NA	many	TRBV5-4	TRBJ2-5	TGTGCCAGCAGCTCCATAGCGGAGCCTCAAGAGACCCAGTACTTC	CASSSIAEPQETQYF
NA	many	TRBV25-1	TRBJ1-1	TGTGCCACCCAGCCCGGGACGGCTGAAGCTTTCTTT	CATQPGTAEAFF
NA	few	TRBV6-5	TRBJ2-3	TGTGCCAGCAGGGACGGGACACCGGACACAGATACGCAGTATTTT	CASRDGTPDTDTQYF
NA	NA	TRBV9	TRBJ2-3	TGTGCCAGCAGCGGAACCCCGGTATTAGCGACAGATACGCAGTATTTT	CASSGTPVLATDTQYF
TRBD1	many	TRBV12-3/TRBV12-4	TRBJ1-1	TGTGCCAGCAGTTTCAGGGGGGTGGAGGCTTTCTTT	CASSFRGVEAFF
NA	few	TRBV7-9	TRBJ1-3	TGTGCCAGCAGCTTAGTTCGGCAGGTCAACTCTGGAAACACCATATATTTT	CASSLVRQVNSGNTIYF
NA	many	TRBV6-2/TRBV6-3	TRBJ1-1	TGTGCCAGCAGTTACGGCCCGAACACTGAAGCTTTCTTT	CASSYGPNTEAFF
NA	NA	TRBV27	TRBJ2-7	TGTGCCAGCAGTTTCGGGCAGGGGGGTCCCTACGAGCAGTACTTC	CASSFGQGGPYEQYF
NA	few	TRBV11-2	TRBJ2-1	TGTGCCAGCAGCTCAGGACTGGGCAGCTCCTACAATGAGCAGTTCTTC	CASSSGLGSSYNEQFF
NA	many	TRBV7-9	TRBJ2-7	TGTGCCAGTAGGATGGGACCGAGGGGCGAGCAGTACTTC	CASRMGPRGEQYF
NA	NA	TRBV9	TRBJ1-1	TGTGCCAGCAGCGTTGGGGGGGGTGAAGCTTTCTTT	CASSVGGGEAFF
NA	NA	TRBV28	TRBJ1-5	TGTGCCACCAAGGACAGAAACAATCAGCCCCAGCATTTT	CATKDRNNQPQHF
NA	many	TRBV18	TRBJ2-3	TGTGCCAGCTCACCACCGAGGGAAAGCACAGATACGCAGTATTTT	CASSPPRESTDTQYF
TRBD2	many	TRBV20-1	TRBJ2-7	TGCAGTGCCCGAAGCTTAGCGGGTACGAGCTCCTACGAGCAGTACTTC	CSARSLAGTSSYEQYF
NA	many	TRBV5-4	TRBJ1-2	TGTGCCAGCAGCTTGTCAGGGCTTGGCTACACCTTC	CASSLSGLGYTF
NA	many	TRBV29-1	TRBJ2-5	TGCAGCGTTACGAACCCCCAGGACCTCCAAGAGACCCAGTACTTC	CSVTNPQDLQETQYF
NA	NA	TRBV12-3/TRBV12-4	TRBJ2-2	TGTGCCACGGCAGGGGTTGCTGGCGGGGAGCTGTTTTTT	CATAGVAGGELFF
NA	many	TRBV28	TRBJ2-4	TGTGCCAGCAGCCGACGACTAGACGGGATCGGCATTCAGTACTTC	CASSRRLDGIGIQYF
TRBD2	few	TRBV6-2/TRBV6-3	TRBJ2-5	TGTGCCAGCAAACTCCCGGGACTAGCGGAGCAAGAGACCCAGTACTTC	CASKLPGLAEQETQYF
NA	NA	TRBV12-3/TRBV12-4	TRBJ2-1	TGTGCCAGCAGTCCGGAGGGGATGCACGATGAGCAGTTCTTC	CASSPEGMHDEQFF
NA	many	TRBV6-6	TRBJ2-6	TGTGCCAGCAGTTACTTGCACTCTGGGGCCAACGTCCTGACTTTC	CASSYLHSGANVLTF
TRBD2	few	TRBV5-4	TRBJ2-3	TGTGCCAGCATTTCTAGCGGGGGGGCGATAGATACGCAGTATTTT	CASISSGGAIDTQYF
TRBD1	NA	TRBV15	TRBJ2-3	TGTGCCACCAGCAGAGTTCCGGGACAGGGGAGCGCTTTTGAAAATACGCAGTATTTT	CATSRVPGQGSAFENTQYF
NA	many	TRBV3-1	TRBJ1-4	TGTGCCAGCAGCCCCCGGGACGAAAAACTGTTTTTT	CASSPRDEKLFF
NA	few	TRBV7-3	TRBJ2-7	TGTGCCAGCGCCCTACTTGGAGAAAGCTACGAGCAGTACTTC	CASALLGESYEQYF
NA	NA	TRBV7-3	TRBJ2-3	TGTGCCAGCAGCTTATACGGGAGTAGCACAGATACGCAGTATTTT	CASSLYGSSTDTQYF
TRBD1	NA	TRBV19	TRBJ2-3	TGTGCCAGCCACTCCAGGGGGACAGATACGCAGTATTTT	CASHSRGTDTQYF
TRBD1	NA	TRBV27	TRBJ2-1	TGTGCCAGCAGTTTATACGGGACAGGGCCTTACAATGAGCAGTTCTTC	CASSLYGTGPYNEQFF
NA	few	TRBV4-3	TRBJ2-1	TGCGCCAGCAGCCAAGATCGTGAGGGGTGGAATGAGCAGTTCTTC	CASSQDREGWNEQFF
TRBD2	few	TRBV4-1	TRBJ2-1	TGCGCCAGCAGCCAAGCGTTGACTAGCGGGGCCTCTAATGAGCAGTTCTTC	CASSQALTSGASNEQFF
TRBD2	few	TRBV6-1	TRBJ2-7	TGTGCCAGCGATAGCGGGGGAAACTCCTACGAGCAGTACTTC	CASDSGGNSYEQYF
NA	many	TRBV5-6	TRBJ1-5	TGTGCCAGCAGCTCGCTAGGGGCAGGCAATCAGCCCCAGCATTTT	CASSSLGAGNQPQHF
NA	few	TRBV24-1	TRBJ1-5	TGTGCCACCAGTGACTGGACATCAGGAAAGGGTCAGCCCCAGCATTTT	CATSDWTSGKGQPQHF
NA	NA	TRBV11-2	TRBJ2-3	TGTGCCAGCAGCTTCGGGAGCGGGTGGGCGCAGTATTTT	CASSFGSGWAQYF
NA	many	TRBV27	TRBJ2-7	TGTGCCAGCAGTACGGGGACCCTCTACGAGCAGTACTTC	CASSTGTLYEQYF
NA	NA	TRBV11-2	TRBJ1-3	TGTGCCAGCAGCTTAGATATCCCGGAGAGGGTTCGAAACACCATATATTTT	CASSLDIPERVRNTIYF
TRBD1	NA	TRBV6-2/TRBV6-3	TRBJ1-2	TGTGCCAGCAGTCAAATTCGGACAGGGGGGAACTATGGCTACACCTTC	CASSQIRTGGNYGYTF
TRBD1	few	TRBV7-9	TRBJ2-7	TGTGCCAGCAGCCCGACAGGGCTTTACTCCTACGAGCAGTACTTC	CASSPTGLYSYEQYF
TRBD2	many	TRBV7-3	TRBJ2-2	TGTGCCAGCAGCTTAGACCCGATGGGGTCGGGGGAGGGCACCGGGGAGCTGTTTTTT	CASSLDPMGSGEGTGELFF
NA	NA	TRBV12-3/TRBV12-4	TRBJ2-7	TGTGCCAGCAGAAAACAGGGTTTCTACGAGCAGTACTTC	CASRKQGFYEQYF
TRBD1	many	TRBV7-4	TRBJ2-1	TGTGCCAGCAGCCAGGGACAGAGGTTAGGCAGGTCCTACAATGAGCAGTTCTTC	CASSQGQRLGRSYNEQFF
NA	many	TRBV4-1	TRBJ1-1	TGCGCCAGCAGCCACGCGGACAGAACTGAAGCTTTCTTT	CASSHADRTEAFF
NA	NA	TRBV30	TRBJ2-3	TGTGCCTGGAGTATGGGTACGCAGTATTTT	CAWSMGTQYF
TRBD1	NA	TRBV28	TRBJ2-7	TGTGCCAGCAGCTCAACAGGGGACGAGCAGTGCTTC	CASSSTGDEQCF
TRBD2	NA	TRBV5-1	TRBJ2-7	TGCGCCAGCAGCCCAGGACTAGCGGGAGCCTCTGATGAGCAGTACTTC	CASSPGLAGASDEQYF
NA	many	TRBV29-1	TRBJ2-1	TGCAGCGTTGGTCGGGATTACAATGAGCAGTTCTTC	CSVGRDYNEQFF
NA	many	TRBV20-1	TRBJ2-7	TGCAGTGCTCGGATCGTGACCCCCTACGAGCAGTACTTC	CSARIVTPYEQYF
NA	many	TRBV5-6	TRBJ2-1	TGTGCCACCTCCTGGTTGCGGGAACCTTACAATGAGCAGTTCTTC	CATSWLREPYNEQFF
NA	NA	TRBV2	TRBJ2-1	TGTGCCAGCAGACAGGCCCTCTACAATGAGCAGTTCTTC	CASRQALYNEQFF
NA	NA	TRBV27	TRBJ1-5	TGTGCCAGCAGTTTTAATTTCGGTGTCCAGCCCCAGCATTTT	CASSFNFGVQPQHF
NA	few	TRBV12-3/TRBV12-4	TRBJ2-3	TGTGCCAGCAGTTTAGGGAGGGGGGGGATAAGGGCAGATACGCAGTATTTT	CASSLGRGGIRADTQYF